This T cell receptor (beta chain) derives from a study of blood T cell repertoires in COVID-19. The V gene end was trimmed by 4 bases and the J gene end by 2 bases; junction bases not matched to a gene: 5. Germline V CDR1 and CDR2: LGHDT, YNNKEL (reference sequence). The CDR3 runs 15 residues. Clones were sequenced by immunoSEQ multiplex PCR, and TCRdb holds only the in-frame ones, with some missing. Here the sample spans roughly 200,000 clones, 87% being singletons. What was sequenced was peripheral blood. The gene calls are TRBV3-1 (or the pseudogene TRBV3-2) and TRBJ2-7; 10 bases map to TRBD1. The TCR originated in a man aged 60 to 75 who had recovered from COVID-19. CDR3 nucleotides: TGTGCCAGCAGCCCCTGGGACAGGGGAGCCTACGAGCAGTACTTC. The encoded protein is CASSPWDRGAYEQYF.